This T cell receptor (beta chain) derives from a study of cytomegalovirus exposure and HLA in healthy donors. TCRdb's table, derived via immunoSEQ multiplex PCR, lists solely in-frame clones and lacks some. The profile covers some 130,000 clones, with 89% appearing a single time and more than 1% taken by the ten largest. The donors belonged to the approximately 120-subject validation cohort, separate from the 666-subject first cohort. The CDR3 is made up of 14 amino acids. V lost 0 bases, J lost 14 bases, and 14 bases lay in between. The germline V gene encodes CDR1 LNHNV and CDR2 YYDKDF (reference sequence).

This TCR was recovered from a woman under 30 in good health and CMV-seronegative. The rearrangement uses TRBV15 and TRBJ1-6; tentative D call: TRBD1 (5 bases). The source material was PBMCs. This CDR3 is CATSRDRGVRALHF. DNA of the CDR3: TGTGCCACCAGCAGAGATCGGGGGGTAAGGGCCCTCCACTTT.